The sequence of this TCR beta chain was determined in a study of T cell clonotyping in hematopoietic cell transplantation. Note on this clone: Its target is not known.

Described time point: recipient sample about 28 days before transplant, after cytoreduction. Study results and limitations: Pathologically expanded recipient clonotypes increased progressively from day 30 to day 180 as diversity fell. Graft donor and pretransplant recipient Inverse Simpson Index values predicted broader posttransplant TCR diversity.

Generated by immunoSEQ multiplex PCR, the TCRdb table keeps only in-frame clones and is missing some. The data show approximately 26,000 clones, with 84% seen just once and 20% to 25% held by the top ten. The germline gives CDR1 SGHRS, CDR2 YFSETQ. V lost 0 bases, J lost 2 bases, and 9 bases lay in between. The CDR3 consists of 16 residues. The chain couples TRBV5-1 to TRBJ2-6; maybe TRBD2 (5 bases). The TCR was taken from a woman in her fifties or sixties with acute myeloid leukemia. Some clones in this sample may be carry-over from other donors' samples. The sample consisted of peripheral blood mononuclear cells, taken before stem cell transplant. The CDR3 nucleotides read TGCGCCAGCAGCTTGGAGCGGTCAGCTGGGGCCAACGTCCTGACTTTC. Its translation is CASSLERSAGANVLTF. The variable domain in full, completed from reference TRBV5-1 and TRBJ2-6, reads KAGVTQTPRYLIKTRGQQVTLSCSPISGHRSVSWYQQTPGQGLQFLFEYFSETQRNKGNFPGRFSGRQFSNSRSEMNVSTLELGDSALYLCASSLERSAGANVLTFGAGSRLTVL.